Sequencing of this TCR beta chain was carried out in a study of blood T cells in healthy people across ages. PBMCs numbering at least 6 million were isolated per sample. Together with a sample-barcoded 5' primer, a J-beta primer mix was included in a second PCR lasting roughly 6 to 12 cycles. Unique molecular identifiers of 12 random nucleotides labeled each cDNA. TCRdb recomputed calls from the 5' RACE reads with MiXCR, one row per CDR3 protein. The sample has 350,000 to 450,000 distinct CDR3 sequences; roughly half are singletons. The V end was cut by 1 base, the J end by 4 bases, with 10 bases between. The CDR3 contains 14 residues.

This TCR was sampled from a man aged 60 to 75 in good health. The material sequenced was blood. V usage is TRBV12-3 or TRBV12-4 and J usage is TRBJ1-2, with D uncertain. Here the CDR3 DNA reads TGTGCCAGCAGTTTAGGCCAGCAGACCTATGGCTACACCTTC. It encodes CASSLGQQTYGYTF.